One and the same sample provided the 32 T cell receptor beta chains below, sequenced in a study of blood T cells in healthy people across ages. Sample-barcoded 5' priming and a J-beta primer mix drove a second PCR of about 6 to 12 cycles. MiXCR was run by TCRdb on the 5' RACE reads, yielding one entry per CDR3 protein. The sample lists around 1,900,000 distinct CDR3 sequences, roughly two fifths occurring once. The sample taken for sequencing was blood. The receptors were gathered from a human donor in good health.

This chain connects TRBV5-8 to TRBJ2-3, with a possible D match to TRBD1 (5 bases). Germline CDR1 and CDR2: SGHTS and YDEGEE. Trimming shortened V by 4 bases and J by 3 bases, and 15 bases separated the two germline ends. The CDR3 consists of 15 residues. For the CDR3, the DNA is TGTGCCAGCAGCGAAAGGGCAGGGTGGACAGATACGCAGTATTTT. Its translation is CASSERAGWTDTQYF.

In this sample, this clonotype turned up a few times. The chain combines TRBV9 with TRBJ2-3; 8 bases line up with TRBD2. In germline, CDR1 is SGDLS, CDR2 YYNGEE. Losses at the gene ends were 0 bases for V and 2 bases for J; bases not matched to a gene: 8. CDR3 length: 17 amino acids. CDR3 in amino acids: CASSVAGGRSNTDTQYF. CDR3 nucleotides: TGTGCCAGCAGCGTAGCGGGGGGGCGATCAAACACAGATACGCAGTATTTT.

The rearrangement joins TRBV4-3 to TRBJ2-1; D gene ambiguous. The CDR3 extends over 18 amino acids. Trimming stripped 1 base from V and 3 bases from J, with 19 bases between. Germline CDR1 LGHNA, CDR2 YSLEER. The CDR3 DNA reads as TGCGCCAGCAGCCAAGTCCTTAGCCTAGGGATTTTCTACAATGAGCAGTTCTTC. It encodes CASSQVLSLGIFYNEQFF.

The chain recombines TRBV5-1 with TRBJ2-2; D uncertain. Germline V gene data show CDR1 as SGHRS and CDR2 as YFSETQ. V lost 4 bases and J lost 5, with 9 bases in between. The CDR3 runs 13 residues. As DNA, the CDR3 is TGCGCCAGCAGCGACGACCTAACCGGGGAGCTGTTTTTT. Protein: CASSDDLTGELFF.

This chain joins TRBV5-1 and TRBJ2-5; 8 nucleotides match TRBD2. Germline V gene data show CDR1 as SGHRS and CDR2 as YFSETQ. The CDR3 is 17 amino acids. Trimming took 3 bases from V and 5 from J; bases not matched to a gene: 15. Here the CDR3 DNA reads TGCGCCAGCAGCTCGCTGCCGACCGGGGGGGAGGTGGAGACCCAGTACTTC. It codes for CASSSLPTGGEVETQYF. Full variable domain (outside the CDR3, taken from reference TRBV5-1 and TRBJ2-5): KAGVTQTPRYLIKTRGQQVTLSCSPISGHRSVSWYQQTPGQGLQFLFEYFSETQRNKGNFPGRFSGRQFSNSRSEMNVSTLELGDSALYLCASSSLPTGGEVETQYFGPGTRLLVL.

This clonotype appeared a few times. The chain couples TRBV7-2 to TRBJ2-3, with D possibly being TRBD2 (6 bases). Germline CDR1 reads SGHTA; CDR2 reads FQGNSA. This CDR3 is built from 16 residues. The V and J ends lost 1 base and 5 bases respectively, with 16 bases between them. CDR3 coding DNA: TGTGCCAGCAGCTTAGATGCGGGGCGGGACGTAGATACGCAGTATTTT. This sequence encodes CASSLDAGRDVDTQYF.

Only a few counts were recorded for this clonotype. V is TRBV4-3 and J is TRBJ2-3, with unresolved D. Germline loops: CDR1 LGHNA, CDR2 YSLEER. V was shortened by 0 bases and J by 5 bases, with 12 bases between the two germline ends. The CDR3 spans 15 residues. CDR3 sequence (DNA): TGCGCCAGCAGCCAAGATTCGAGACGAGGAGATACGCAGTATTTT. Residues: CASSQDSRRGDTQYF.

The J gene is TRBJ2-7, the V gene TRBV27, with 9 bases aligning to TRBD1. In germline, CDR1 is MNHEY, CDR2 SMNVEV (reference sequence). CDR3 length: 13 residues. With 8 bases clipped from V and 2 bases from J, the junction kept 4 bases outside the gene matches. CDR3 sequence reads: CASWDREAYEQYF. The CDR3 region has the DNA TGTGCCAGCTGGGACAGGGAAGCCTACGAGCAGTACTTC.

The rearrangement uses TRBV5-1 and TRBJ2-1, with TRBD2 as a possible D gene (6 bases). This CDR3 is 16 amino acids long. Germline V gene data show CDR1 as SGHRS and CDR2 as YFSETQ. Between the trimmed V and J ends, which lost 0 bases and 4 bases, there was a span of 14 bases. Here the CDR3 reads CASSLEARGPYNEQFF. Here the CDR3 DNA reads TGCGCCAGCAGCTTGGAGGCGCGGGGACCATACAATGAGCAGTTCTTC. The full variable domain, rest sourced from reference TRBV5-1 and TRBJ2-1, is KAGVTQTPRYLIKTRGQQVTLSCSPISGHRSVSWYQQTPGQGLQFLFEYFSETQRNKGNFPGRFSGRQFSNSRSEMNVSTLELGDSALYLCASSLEARGPYNEQFFGPGTRLTVL.

This clonotype was seen only a few times. The gene calls are TRBV6-1 and TRBJ1-1, with no clear D. CDR1 is MNHNS and CDR2 is SASEGT in the germline V gene. Between the trimmed V and J ends, which lost 4 bases and 1 base, there was a span of 7 bases. The CDR3 runs 13 residues. As DNA, the CDR3 is TGTGCCAGCAGTGTCTGGGGGAACACTGAAGCTTTCTTT. It encodes CASSVWGNTEAFF.

This clonotype came up a few times. The gene calls are TRBV7-2 and TRBJ2-4; the D call may be TRBD1 or TRBD2 (5 bases each). Trimming removed 1 base at V and 7 bases at J, with 17 bases between. CDR3 size: 16 residues. The germline CDR1 and CDR2 sequences are SGHTA and FQGNSA. DNA of the CDR3: TGTGCCAGCAGCTTAGGGGGATCTAGAGGGGTGAACATTCAGTACTTC. As protein: CASSLGGSRGVNIQYF.

J is TRBJ2-4 and V is TRBV20-1; D could derive from TRBD1 or TRBD2 (5 bases each). V was pared by 5 bases and J by 9 bases, with 26 bases between. This CDR3 region has 16 residues. Germline-derived CDR1 and CDR2 are DFQATT and SNEGSKA (reference sequence). CDR3 DNA sequence: TGCAGTGCTGACGATTACCTCCGGGACCCCGGTGGCATTCAGTACTTC. Translated: CSADDYLRDPGGIQYF.

A remark on this clonotype: Relative to the germline gene, one junction end is altered; a read error may explain this. This sequence joins TRBV5-5 and TRBJ2-3; 8 bases are shared with TRBD2. Germline assignment: CDR1 SGHKS and CDR2 YYEKEE (reference sequence). The CDR3 totals 16 residues. CDR3: CAGSLLAGGGTDTQYF. The CDR3 nucleotides read TGTGCCGGCAGCTTGCTGGCGGGGGGAGGCACAGATACGCAGTATTTT.

The V and J genes are TRBV29-1 and TRBJ2-3; no clear D. The germline V gene encodes CDR1 SQVTM and CDR2 ANQGSEA. V lost 2 bases to trimming and J lost 11 bases, with 5 bases between them. The length of the CDR3 is 9 residues. The CDR3 is CSVEYRQYF. The CDR3 DNA reads as TGCAGCGTTGAATACAGGCAGTATTTT.

This clonotype occurred a few times. The chain has TRBV11-2 and TRBJ1-4; D is uncertain. The V gene lost 0 bases and the J gene lost 0 bases, with 8 bases spanning the gap. The CDR3 length is 16 residues. Germline V gene lookup returns CDR1 SGHAT and CDR2 FQNNGV. As DNA, the CDR3 is TGTGCCAGCAGCTTAGATTTAACAGCAACTAATGAAAAACTGTTTTTT. Translating it yields CASSLDLTATNEKLFF.

The chain links TRBV21-1 to TRBJ1-5; the table's D call of TRBD1 was not tested on the DNA. TRBV21-1 is a pseudogene. The CDR3 has 16 residues. The CDR3, as DNA: TGTGCCAGCAGCGGGCTTGGACAGGGGGCTAATCAGCCCCAGCATTTT. Its protein is CASSGLGQGANQPQHF.

This clonotype came up a few times. The V call is TRBV24-1, the J call TRBJ2-6; D is unresolved. Trimming stripped 4 bases from V and 6 bases from J, with 6 bases between. The germline gives CDR1 KGHDR, CDR2 SFDVKD. The CDR3 is 13 amino acids. The CDR3 here is CATSEAQANVLTF. CDR3 DNA: TGTGCCACCAGTGAGGCCCAGGCCAACGTCCTGACTTTC.

The V and J genes are TRBV27 and TRBJ2-7, with 10 bases matching TRBD2. The V segment lost 10 bases and the J segment 4 bases; nucleotides outside the gene matches: 4. Per germline, CDR1 MNHEY and CDR2 SMNVEV (reference sequence). CDR3 length: 12 residues. Written as DNA, the CDR3 is TGTGCCATCGGAGCGGGGGGGTACGAGCAGTACTTC. Its translation: CAIGAGGYEQYF.

On this clonotype itself: With a much larger clone just one base away, this may be a read error. This sequence joins TRBV12-3 or TRBV12-4 and TRBJ1-2; D uncertain. The CDR3 loop spans 13 amino acids. The CDR3 DNA follows: TGTGTCAGCAGCCGTGACGGCCTGCGAGGCTACACCTTC. Encoded protein: CVSSRDGLRGYTF.

V is TRBV15 and J is TRBJ1-1; 7 nucleotides line up with TRBD1. J lost 3 bases, V lost 5 bases, and 12 bases had no gene match. Germline assignment: CDR1 LNHNV and CDR2 YYDKDF (reference sequence). The CDR3 loop spans 16 amino acids. The chain's CDR3 is CATSQTGVGKDTEAFF. The CDR3 DNA follows: TGTGCCACCAGCCAAACAGGGGTGGGGAAGGACACTGAAGCTTTCTTT.

The chain is built from TRBV5-6 and TRBJ2-1, with 8 bases lining up with TRBD1. V trimming: 0 bases; J trimming: 9 bases; junction bases outside the gene matches: 5. Looked up from germline, CDR1 is SGHDT and CDR2 is YYEEEE. This CDR3 is built from 14 residues. This chain's CDR3 is CASSLGDRKGEQFF. CDR3 coding DNA: TGTGCCAGCAGCTTGGGGGACAGGAAGGGTGAGCAGTTCTTC.

In this sample, this clonotype turned up a few times. The chain couples TRBV7-2 to TRBJ2-3, with D hard to call. The CDR3 loop spans 14 amino acids. Germline assignment: CDR1 SGHTA and CDR2 FQGNSA. V dropped 3 bases and J dropped 0 bases, with 7 bases sitting between them. This chain's CDR3 is CASSFLRSTDTQYF. CDR3 DNA: TGTGCCAGCAGCTTTCTGCGGAGCACAGATACGCAGTATTTT. Filled out from reference TRBV7-2 and TRBJ2-3, the complete variable domain reads GAGVSQSPSNKVTEKGKDVELRCDPISGHTALYWYRQSLGQGLEFLIYFQGNSAPDKSGLPSDRFSAERTGGSVSTLTIQRTQQEDSAVYLCASSFLRSTDTQYFGPGTRLTVL.

The J gene is TRBJ1-5, the V gene TRBV12-3 or TRBV12-4; no firm D call. With 3 bases removed from V and 9 bases from J, the gap between germline ends came to 9 bases. The CDR3 spans 12 residues. The CDR3 DNA follows: TGTGCCAGCAGTTTTGGGGATCGGCCCCAGCATTTT. This sequence encodes CASSFGDRPQHF.

The chain employs TRBV3-1 and TRBJ2-1; D is perhaps TRBD2 (7 bases). Trimming shortened V by 0 bases and J by 8 bases, and 17 bases separated the two germline ends. The CDR3 consists of 16 residues. The germline CDR1 and CDR2 sequences are LGHDT and YNNKEL (reference sequence). Here the CDR3 reads CASSQDSRGPWDEQFF. The CDR3 nucleotides read TGTGCCAGCAGCCAAGACTCGCGGGGGCCTTGGGATGAGCAGTTCTTC.

The J gene is TRBJ2-1, the V gene TRBV5-6; D is tentatively TRBD1 or TRBD2 (6 bases each). V shed 0 bases and J shed 3 bases, with 16 bases lying between them. The CDR3 is 17 residues long. Germline-derived CDR1 and CDR2 are SGHDT and YYEEEE. CDR3 region: CASSLVRMRGVYNEQFF. The CDR3 DNA reads TGTGCCAGCAGCTTGGTCAGGATGAGGGGGGTCTACAATGAGCAGTTCTTC. Drawing the rest from reference TRBV5-6 and TRBJ2-1, the complete variable domain is DAGVTQSPTHLIKTRGQQVTLRCSPKSGHDTVSWYQQALGQGPQFIFQYYEEEERQRGNFPDRFSGHQFPNYSSELNVNALLLGDSALYLCASSLVRMRGVYNEQFFGPGTRLTVL.

This chain links TRBV25-1 with TRBJ1-3; weak D call: TRBD1 (5 bases). There are 14 residues in the CDR3. CDR1 is MGHDK, CDR2 SYGVNS, per germline. V gave up 6 bases and J gave up 2 bases, with 11 bases separating them. The CDR3 region is CASSPTAAGNTIYF. For the CDR3, the DNA is TGTGCCAGCAGCCCGACAGCCGCTGGAAACACCATATATTTT.

This chain links TRBV20-1 with TRBJ1-2, with TRBD1 matching 8 bases. The CDR3 totals 15 residues. J was trimmed by 3 bases and V by 5 bases; bases with no gene match: 11. CDR1 is DFQATT, CDR2 SNEGSKA, per germline (reference sequence). CDR3 DNA: TGCAGTGCTCAACGCTGGACAGGGCTTTACTATGGCTACACCTTC. It yields the protein CSAQRWTGLYYGYTF.

The rearrangement uses TRBV5-1 and TRBJ1-1, with 8 bases matching TRBD1. Per the germline V gene, CDR1 is SGHRS and CDR2 is YFSETQ. J gave up 0 bases and V 6 bases, and 7 bases lay outside the gene matches. The CDR3 has 15 residues. The CDR3 spells CASTPGGGMNTEAFF. The CDR3 nucleotides read TGCGCCAGCACTCCAGGGGGCGGGATGAACACTGAAGCTTTCTTT.

This clonotype was recorded at least ten times. The chain couples TRBV10-3 to TRBJ2-3, with 9 bases lining up with TRBD1. The germline V gene encodes CDR1 ENHRY and CDR2 SYGVKD. This CDR3 has 16 residues. V shed 3 bases and J 4 bases; nucleotides not matched to a gene: 8. The CDR3 DNA is TGTGCCATCAGTGACCTCAGGGGACAGGGAGCAGATACGCAGTATTTT. It yields the protein CAISDLRGQGADTQYF.

This clonotype was seen a handful of times. The J gene is TRBJ2-7, the V gene TRBV7-2; possible D gene TRBD1, 6 bases. CDR1 is SGHTA, CDR2 FQGNSA, per germline. The CDR3 consists of 17 residues. The V gene lost 1 base and the J gene lost 4 bases, with 20 bases spanning the gap. CDR3 residues: CASSLVGSTVQGYEQYF. In DNA, the CDR3 is TGTGCCAGCAGCTTAGTGGGTTCGACGGTCCAGGGGTACGAGCAGTACTTC.

Concerning this clonotype: A much larger clone is a single base away; this may be a read error. V and J are TRBV20-1 and TRBJ2-5; D perhaps matches TRBD1 (6 bases). The J call may be mistaken, given a closer DNA end match to TRBJ2-7. The CDR3 sequence is 13 residues long. Germline CDR1 DFQATT, CDR2 SNEGSKA (reference sequence). Here the CDR3 DNA reads TGCAGTGCTGACAGGTTAGGGCGCTACGAGCAGTACTTC. Translating it yields CSADRLGRYEQYF.

The sample holds a few counts of this clonotype. This chain joins TRBV28 and TRBJ1-6; D is unclear. Germline lookup yields CDR1 MDHEN and CDR2 SYDVKM. The CDR3 loop spans 13 amino acids. V gave up 2 bases and J gave up 9 bases, with 8 bases separating them. This chain's CDR3 is CASSLNPSSPLHF. The CDR3 bases are TGTGCCAGCAGTTTAAACCCCAGTTCACCCCTCCACTTT.